This TCR beta chain was found in a study of T cell repertoires in cytomegalovirus infection. Across the study: Based on public TCR beta signatures, there were indications of CMV infection and of a matching HLA type.

This clonotype was picked up many times. Its antigen is unidentified. Study-wide results and limits: The ex vivo response was dominated by HLA-C-restricted CMV-specific TCR beta clonotypes.

TCRdb analysed the reads with MiXCR anew, one entry per CDR3 protein. This table has roughly 130,000 distinct CDR3 sequences, 7% to 9.5% appearing once. Sequencing was carried out using PBMCs. The TCR was taken from a human donor in good health (CMV status not recorded). Some clones in this sample may be carry-over from other donors' samples.

The CDR3 loop reads CASSVDRGPFTGELFF. For the CDR3, the DNA is TGTGCCAGCAGTGTAGACAGGGGGCCGTTTACCGGGGAGCTGTTTTTT. The rearrangement uses TRBV25-1 and TRBJ2-2; 10 positions agree with TRBD1. V lost 4 bases and J lost 5; bases outside the gene matches: 7. The CDR3 contains 16 residues. CDR1 and CDR2 (germline): MGHDK, SYGVNS.